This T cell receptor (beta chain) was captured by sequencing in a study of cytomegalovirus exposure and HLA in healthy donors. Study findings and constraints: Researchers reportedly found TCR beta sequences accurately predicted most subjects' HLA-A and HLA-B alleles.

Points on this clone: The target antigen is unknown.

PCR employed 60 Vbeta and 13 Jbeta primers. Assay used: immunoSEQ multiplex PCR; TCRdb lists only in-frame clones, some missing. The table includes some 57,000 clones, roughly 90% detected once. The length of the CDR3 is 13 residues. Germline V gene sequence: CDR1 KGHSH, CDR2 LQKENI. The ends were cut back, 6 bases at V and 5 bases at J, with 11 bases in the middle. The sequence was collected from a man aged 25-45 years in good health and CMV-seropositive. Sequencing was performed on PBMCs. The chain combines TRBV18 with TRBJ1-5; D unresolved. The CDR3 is CASSSSVDQPQHF. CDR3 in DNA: TGTGCCAGCTCCTCCTCAGTCGATCAGCCCCAGCATTTT.